What follows are 20 T cell receptor beta chains derived from one specimen sequenced in a study of shared clonotypes between healthy human individuals. TCRdb's copy holds only in-frame clones and misses some; the assay was immunoSEQ multiplex PCR. This sample yields over a million clones, of which more than 65% are seen a single time; over 1.3% belongs to the top ten. Sequenced material: memory CD4+ T cells sorted from blood. Noted subset: CD45RA-negative fraction. The source of these receptors is a man aged 18 to 29 in good health.

The chain carries TRBV7-2 and TRBJ1-1; D not certain. Trimming took off 2 bases at V and 5 bases at J, with 6 bases between the two ends. The germline V gene encodes CDR1 SGHTA and CDR2 FQGNSA. The CDR3 is 12 residues long. For the CDR3, the DNA is TGTGCCAGCAGCTTAATTTATACTGAAGCTTTCTTT. Protein: CASSLIYTEAFF.

The chain uses TRBV28 and TRBJ2-1; tentatively, D is TRBD1 or TRBD2 (5 bases each). This CDR3 has 16 residues. Germline-derived CDR1 and CDR2 are MDHEN and SYDVKM. Trimming shortened V by 4 bases and J by 1 base, and 14 bases separated the two germline ends. The CDR3 region has the DNA TGTGCCAGCAGTTACTCGGGACGGGGATCCTACAATGAGCAGTTCTTC. This sequence encodes CASSYSGRGSYNEQFF.

This chain connects TRBV6-1 to TRBJ1-5, with D possibly being TRBD1 (5 bases). The CDR3 loop spans 15 amino acids. Trimming shortened V by 6 bases and J by 5 bases, and 17 bases separated the two germline ends. Germline values: CDR1 MNHNS, CDR2 SASEGT. The CDR3 DNA reads TGTGCCAGCAGAGCAGGGACTCTGATGGATCAGCCCCAGCATTTT. It codes for CASRAGTLMDQPQHF.

The rearrangement links TRBV9 to TRBJ2-7, with D unclear. Trimming left V 0 bases short and J 7 bases short, with 11 bases between. CDR1 is SGDLS, CDR2 YYNGEE, per germline. There are 13 residues in the CDR3. The CDR3 loop reads CASSVAPLGEQYF. For the CDR3, the DNA is TGTGCCAGCAGCGTAGCTCCTCTGGGGGAGCAGTACTTC.

This chain connects TRBV6-5 to TRBJ1-2; D not resolved. From germline, CDR1 is MNHEY and CDR2 SVGAGI. The V end was cut by 4 bases, the J end by 7 bases, with 16 bases between. The CDR3 sequence is 14 residues long. The CDR3 DNA is TGTGCCAGCAGTTTTAATCAATCACCGGGTGGCTACACCTTC. Translation: CASSFNQSPGGYTF.

The chain is built from TRBV27 and TRBJ2-3; unclear D gene. Germline CDR1 is MNHEY and CDR2 is SMNVEV (reference sequence). The CDR3 extends over 14 amino acids. V was cut by 4 bases and J by 0 bases, with 8 bases left in between. The CDR3, as DNA: TGTGCCAGCAGTTCCACCCGTAGCACAGATACGCAGTATTTT. This encodes CASSSTRSTDTQYF.

This clone was seen a few times. The chain links TRBV11-1 to TRBJ2-7; a possible D gene is TRBD1 (6 bases). CDR3 length equals 15 residues. The germline V and J ends were trimmed by 5 bases and 4 bases, with 18 bases remaining between them. Germline CDR1 reads SGHAT; CDR2 reads FQDESV (reference sequence). In DNA form, the CDR3 reads TGTGCCAGCAGCGCTCAGGGGCCGAGGGTTTACGAGCAGTACTTC. Residues: CASSAQGPRVYEQYF.

This chain's CDR3 is CASSSQSALVADTQYF. The CDR3 region has the DNA TGTGCCAGCAGTTCCCAGTCAGCCTTGGTCGCAGATACGCAGTATTTT. V gene TRBV6-6 combines with J gene TRBJ2-3; no reliable D call. Germline lookup yields CDR1 MNHNY and CDR2 SVGAGI (reference sequence). The CDR3 covers 16 residues. Trimming shortened V by 4 bases and J by 4 bases, and 18 bases separated the two germline ends.

This clone was observed a few times. V gene TRBV6-1 combines with J gene TRBJ2-7; 7 bases are a match to TRBD2. Germline V gene lookup returns CDR1 MNHNS and CDR2 SASEGT. With V trimmed by 0 bases and J by 1 base, 3 bases remained unmatched. This CDR3 comprises 15 residues. The CDR3 loop reads CASSEAGGMSYEQYF. The CDR3 nucleotides are TGTGCCAGCAGTGAAGCGGGGGGGATGTCCTACGAGCAGTACTTC.

This chain joins TRBV5-1 and TRBJ2-5; TRBD2 matches 9 bases. V shed 4 bases and J 4 bases; nucleotides not matched to a gene: 2. CDR1 is SGHRS and CDR2 is YFSETQ in the germline V gene. This CDR3 is built from 13 residues. The CDR3 DNA follows: TGCGCCAGCAGCAAAGCGGGAGGAGAGACCCAGTACTTC. This encodes CASSKAGGETQYF.

The chain employs TRBV5-4 and TRBJ2-5; D is perhaps TRBD2 (6 bases). Germline values: CDR1 SGHNT, CDR2 YYREEE (reference sequence). The V end was cut by 1 base, the J end by 2 bases, with 15 bases between. The CDR3 covers 16 residues. The chain's CDR3 is CASSLFPIGGQETQYF. DNA of the CDR3: TGTGCCAGCAGCTTGTTCCCCATTGGGGGGCAAGAGACCCAGTACTTC.

J is TRBJ1-5 and V is TRBV6-5; no definite D call. The CDR3 runs 12 residues. V lost 6 bases to trimming and J lost 11 bases, with 14 bases between them. Germline CDR1 MNHEY, CDR2 SVGAGI. CDR3 nucleotide sequence: TGTGCCAGCAGCTCAAAGGTGGGGTCCCAGCATTTT. Amino acid sequence: CASSSKVGSQHF.

As to this clone: Other DNA sequences from this sample encode an identical CDR3 as well. In DNA form, the CDR3 reads TGTGCCTGGAGTGGGCCCGGGTACACCTTC. Protein: CAWSGPGYTF. This chain joins TRBV30 and TRBJ1-2; D ambiguous. The V end was cut by 1 base, the J end by 11 bases, with 8 bases between. This CDR3 comprises 10 residues. CDR1 and CDR2 (germline): GTSNPN, SVGIG (reference sequence).

For this clone: A much larger clone lies one base from this, so it may be a read error. Other DNA sequences in this specimen translate into the identical CDR3. The rearrangement uses TRBV9 and TRBJ1-4; 7 bases map to TRBD1. The CDR3 runs to 15 residues. Germline CDR1 and CDR2: SGDLS and YYNGEE. This CDR3 reads CASSVVGGRGEKLFF. The DNA of the CDR3 is TGTGCCAGCAGCGTAGTAGGGGGCAGAGGTGAAAAACTATTTTTT.

V usage is TRBV28 and J usage is TRBJ1-6; D uncertain. Per the germline V gene, CDR1 is MDHEN and CDR2 is SYDVKM. The CDR3 totals 13 residues. Trimming left V 7 bases short and J 9 bases short, with 13 bases between. As DNA, the CDR3 is TGTGCCAGCACCCAGGCCTGGGGTTCACCCCTCCACTTT. Translation gives CASTQAWGSPLHF.

The V and J genes are TRBV6-5 and TRBJ1-2; D unresolved. This CDR3 region has 15 residues. Trimming left V 0 bases short and J 0 bases short, with 8 bases between. From germline, CDR1 is MNHEY and CDR2 SVGAGI. CDR3 amino acids: CASSYSAATNYGYTF. The DNA for the CDR3 is TGTGCCAGCAGTTACTCGGCAGCTACTAACTATGGCTACACCTTC.

The chain employs TRBV2 and TRBJ1-1; 10 bases agree with TRBD1. The CDR3 sequence is 14 residues long. V was pared by 6 bases and J by 3 bases, with 4 bases of the junction left unmatched. In germline, CDR1 is SNHLY, CDR2 FYNNEI. The CDR3, as DNA: TGTGCCAGCAGAAAAGGGACAGGGGACACTGAAGCTTTCTTT. Residues: CASRKGTGDTEAFF. The variable domain in full, completed from reference TRBV2 and TRBJ1-1, reads EPEVTQTPSHQVTQMGQEVILRCVPISNHLYFYWYRQILGQKVEFLVSFYNNEISEKSEIFDDQFSVERPDGSNFTLKIRSTKLEDSAMYFCASRKGTGDTEAFFGQGTRLTVV.

The CDR3 loop is CAWRRSGELFF. CDR3 DNA: TGTGCCTGGCGGCGGAGCGGGGAGCTGTTTTTT. The rearrangement joins TRBV30 to TRBJ2-2, with unresolved D. V lost 5 bases to trimming and J lost 7 bases, with 8 bases between them. Germline V gives CDR1 GTSNPN, CDR2 SVGIG (reference sequence). The CDR3 spans 11 residues.

The chain links TRBV19 to TRBJ1-1; D is unresolved. The CDR3 length is 13 residues. Trimming cost V 8 bases and J 1 base, with 11 bases left between them. CDR1 is LNHDA and CDR2 is SQIVND in the germline V gene (reference sequence). CDR3 amino acids: CASHMRENTEAFF. As DNA, the CDR3 is TGTGCCAGTCACATGCGGGAGAACACTGAAGCTTTCTTT.

The chain has TRBV5-8 and TRBJ2-1; 8 nucleotides align to TRBD2. Germline trimming cut 5 bases from V and 2 bases from J; bases unmatched to any gene: 9. The germline V gene encodes CDR1 SGHTS and CDR2 YDEGEE. The CDR3 loop spans 16 amino acids. The chain's CDR3 is CASSPGTRRTYNEQFF. The CDR3 nucleotides are TGTGCCAGCAGTCCCGGGACTAGGAGAACCTACAATGAGCAGTTCTTC.